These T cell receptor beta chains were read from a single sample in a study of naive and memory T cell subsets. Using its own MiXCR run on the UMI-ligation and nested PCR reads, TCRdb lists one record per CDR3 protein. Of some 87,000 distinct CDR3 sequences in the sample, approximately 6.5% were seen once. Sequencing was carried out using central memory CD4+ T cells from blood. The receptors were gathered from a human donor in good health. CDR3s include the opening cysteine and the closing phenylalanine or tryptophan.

CASSLQAGSTDTQYF TRBJ2-3 TRBV18
CASSRKGGPYEQYF TRBJ2-7 TRBV7-8
CAWSLRGLTEAFF TRBJ1-1 TRBV30
CASSEGPAGEQYF TRBJ2-7 TRBV6-4
CASSQGTGTTAKSYGYTF TRBJ1-2 TRBV4-1
CASSRIRDRANYGYTF TRBJ1-2 TRBV18
CASSRRRQGLTYEQYF TRBJ2-7 TRBV19
CASGGPQPAEQYF TRBJ2-7 TRBV6-4
CASSEYSNQPQHF TRBJ1-5 TRBV25-1
CASSVGLATYNEQFF TRBJ2-1 TRBV9
CASSLTYYGYTF TRBJ1-2 TRBV12-3/TRBV12-4
CATSRDILRPLITTEAFF TRBJ1-1 TRBV15
CASSPNDRVYEQYF TRBJ2-7 TRBV4-3
CASSKAAYEQYF TRBJ2-7 TRBV28
CASSLAAGYTF TRBJ1-2 TRBV5-5
CASSLKRGAAYEQYF TRBJ2-7 TRBV27
CASSLSTSGETQYF TRBJ2-5 TRBV5-1
CASSVGGGYQETQYF TRBJ2-5 TRBV9
CASSHLGRRVRNEQFF TRBJ2-1 TRBV3-1
CASSYRSGGRTGELFF TRBJ2-2 TRBV7-2
CSASRSGGLGYEQYF TRBJ2-7 TRBV20-1
CSATDRGVGEQYF TRBJ2-7 TRBV20-1
CASSQVRGSGTEAFF TRBJ1-1 TRBV4-1
CASSPSGSRMMNEQFF TRBJ2-1 TRBV7-7
CATRGNTENYQPQHF TRBJ1-5 TRBV10-3
CASSLSEAFF TRBJ1-1 TRBV6-2/TRBV6-3
CASSLASGQGLYTQYF TRBJ2-3 TRBV7-8
CSALSGGSYNEQFF TRBJ2-1 TRBV20-1
CASSLVPGSGSDEQFF TRBJ2-1 TRBV5-6
CASSSRGAGNNEQFF TRBJ2-1 TRBV7-2
CSAGFCYGPYEQYF TRBJ2-7 TRBV20-1
CASSRTGSSYEQYF TRBJ2-7 TRBV28
CASSLTSMASGGAMTDTQYF TRBJ2-3 TRBV5-1
CASSSQTGLSNQPQHF TRBJ1-5 TRBV7-2
CSAQQGVEVNEQFF TRBJ2-1 TRBV20-1
CASSSYLAKNIQYF TRBJ2-4 TRBV28
CASSLDRLNTEAFF TRBJ1-1 TRBV11-2
CASSLSGNSNQPQHF TRBJ1-5 TRBV12-3/TRBV12-4
CASSQDRPLGAFF TRBJ1-1 TRBV3-1
CASSPGDRAYNEQFF TRBJ2-1 TRBV11-1
CATSLAGGAGQPQHF TRBJ1-5 TRBV6-2/TRBV6-3
CAVNRDRGSYEQYF TRBJ2-7 TRBV10-3
CASSRTSGLNNEQFF TRBJ2-1 TRBV13
CASSFGSGGTAGANVLTF TRBJ2-6 TRBV12-3/TRBV12-4
CASSLSGQGSSEQYF TRBJ2-7 TRBV5-1
CSASKAVVMSAQHF TRBJ1-5 TRBV20-1
CSARFRTGDTGELFF TRBJ2-2 TRBV20-1
CASSWKRDEQYF TRBJ2-7 TRBV5-6
CASSEATGTSGELFF TRBJ2-2 TRBV6-1
CACKPGSSTDTQYF TRBJ2-3 TRBV18
CSARGGTGGRSGNQPQHF TRBJ1-5 TRBV20-1
CASISGTLNTEAFF TRBJ1-1 TRBV5-1
CASSPSHGSYEQYF TRBJ2-7 TRBV11-3
CASSQRRQDRNEQFF TRBJ2-1 TRBV7-9